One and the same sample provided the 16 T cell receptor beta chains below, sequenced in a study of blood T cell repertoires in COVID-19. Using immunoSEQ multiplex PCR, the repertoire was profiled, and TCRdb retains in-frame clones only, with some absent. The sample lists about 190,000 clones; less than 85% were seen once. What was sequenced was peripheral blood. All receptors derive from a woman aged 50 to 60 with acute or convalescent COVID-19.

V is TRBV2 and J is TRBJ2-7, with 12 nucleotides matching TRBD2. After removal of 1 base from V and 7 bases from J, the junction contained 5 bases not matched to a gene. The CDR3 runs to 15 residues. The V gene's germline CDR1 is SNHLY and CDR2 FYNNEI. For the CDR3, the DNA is TGTGCCAGCAGTGAAGTGGCTAGCGGGGGGGGTGAGCAGTACTTC. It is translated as CASSEVASGGGEQYF.

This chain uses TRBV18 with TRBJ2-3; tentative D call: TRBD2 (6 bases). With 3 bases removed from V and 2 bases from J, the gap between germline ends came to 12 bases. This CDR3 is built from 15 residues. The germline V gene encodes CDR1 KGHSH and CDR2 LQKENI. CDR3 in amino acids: CASSPDVAVTDTQYF. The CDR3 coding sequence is TGTGCCAGCTCACCTGATGTAGCGGTCACAGATACGCAGTATTTT.

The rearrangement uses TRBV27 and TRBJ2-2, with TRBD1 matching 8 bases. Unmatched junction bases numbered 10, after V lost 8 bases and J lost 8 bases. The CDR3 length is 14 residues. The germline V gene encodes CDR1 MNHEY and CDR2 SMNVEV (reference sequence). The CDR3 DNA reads TGTGCCAGCCAGCAGGACAGGGTATTTGGGGAGCTGTTTTTT. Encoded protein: CASQQDRVFGELFF.

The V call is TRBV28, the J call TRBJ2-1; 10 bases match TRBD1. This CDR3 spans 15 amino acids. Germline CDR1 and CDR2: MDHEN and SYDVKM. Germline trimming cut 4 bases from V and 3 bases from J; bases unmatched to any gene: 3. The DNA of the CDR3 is TGTGCCAGCAGTTCCCGGGACAGGGGCTACAATGAGCAGTTCTTC. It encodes CASSSRDRGYNEQFF.

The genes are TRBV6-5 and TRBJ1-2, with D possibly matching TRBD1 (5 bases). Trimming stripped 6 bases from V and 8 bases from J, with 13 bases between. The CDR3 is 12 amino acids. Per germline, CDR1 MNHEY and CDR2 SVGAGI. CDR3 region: CASSGSGGGYTF. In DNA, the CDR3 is TGTGCCAGCAGCGGGTCCGGGGGGGGCTACACCTTC.

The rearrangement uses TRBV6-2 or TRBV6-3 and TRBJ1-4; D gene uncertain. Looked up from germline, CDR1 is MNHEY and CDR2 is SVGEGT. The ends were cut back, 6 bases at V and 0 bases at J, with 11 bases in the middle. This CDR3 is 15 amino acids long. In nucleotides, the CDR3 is TGTGCCAGCAGCCTCGACGGGGCAACTAATGAAAAACTGTTTTTT. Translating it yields CASSLDGATNEKLFF.

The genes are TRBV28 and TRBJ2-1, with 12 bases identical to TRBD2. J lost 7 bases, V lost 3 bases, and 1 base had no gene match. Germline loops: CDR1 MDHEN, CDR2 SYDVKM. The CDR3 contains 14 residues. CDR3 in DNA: TGTGCCAGCAGTTTGCTAGCGGGGGGGAATGAGCAGTTCTTC. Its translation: CASSLLAGGNEQFF.

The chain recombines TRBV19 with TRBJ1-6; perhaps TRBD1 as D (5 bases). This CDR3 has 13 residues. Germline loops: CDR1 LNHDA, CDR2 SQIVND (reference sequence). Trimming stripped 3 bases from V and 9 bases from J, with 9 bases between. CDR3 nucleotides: TGTGCCAGTAGTATGGGAGGGGTTTCACCCCTCCACTTT. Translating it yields CASSMGGVSPLHF.

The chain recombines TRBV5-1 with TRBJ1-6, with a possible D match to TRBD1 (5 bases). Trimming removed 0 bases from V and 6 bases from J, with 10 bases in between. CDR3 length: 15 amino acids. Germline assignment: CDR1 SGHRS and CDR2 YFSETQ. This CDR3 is CASSLGGRVNSPLHF. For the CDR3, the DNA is TGCGCCAGCAGCTTGGGGGGCAGGGTTAATTCACCCCTCCACTTT.

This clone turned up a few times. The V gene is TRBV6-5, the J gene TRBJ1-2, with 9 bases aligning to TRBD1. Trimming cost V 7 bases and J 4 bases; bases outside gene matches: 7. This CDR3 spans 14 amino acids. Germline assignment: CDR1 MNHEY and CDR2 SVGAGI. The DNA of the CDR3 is TGTGCCAGCACTCACGGGACAGGGACCTATGGCTACACCTTC. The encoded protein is CASTHGTGTYGYTF.

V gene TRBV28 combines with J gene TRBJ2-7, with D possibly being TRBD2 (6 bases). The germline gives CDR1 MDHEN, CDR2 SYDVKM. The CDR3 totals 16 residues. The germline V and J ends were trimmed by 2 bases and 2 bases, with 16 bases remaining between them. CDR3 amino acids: CASSLGGIAATYEQYF. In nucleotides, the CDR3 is TGTGCCAGCAGTTTAGGGGGTATAGCGGCAACCTACGAGCAGTACTTC.

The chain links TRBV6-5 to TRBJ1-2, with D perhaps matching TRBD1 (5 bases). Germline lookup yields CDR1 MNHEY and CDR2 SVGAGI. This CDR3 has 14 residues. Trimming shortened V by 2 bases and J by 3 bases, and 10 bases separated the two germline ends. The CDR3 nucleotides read TGTGCCAGCAGTTACAGGGGCGGATACTATGGCTACACCTTC. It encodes CASSYRGGYYGYTF.

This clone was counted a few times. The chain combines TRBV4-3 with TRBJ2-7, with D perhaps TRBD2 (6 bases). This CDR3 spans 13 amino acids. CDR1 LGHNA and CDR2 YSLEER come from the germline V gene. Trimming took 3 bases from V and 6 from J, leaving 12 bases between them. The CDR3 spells CASSQWAGGEQYF. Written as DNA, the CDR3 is TGCGCCAGCAGCCAGTGGGCCGGGGGCGAGCAGTACTTC.

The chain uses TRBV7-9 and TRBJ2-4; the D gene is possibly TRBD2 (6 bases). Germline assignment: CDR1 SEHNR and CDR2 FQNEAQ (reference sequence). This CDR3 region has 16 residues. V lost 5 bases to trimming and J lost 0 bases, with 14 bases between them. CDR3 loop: CASSPFSGVAKNIQYF. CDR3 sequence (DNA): TGTGCCAGCAGCCCCTTTAGCGGCGTAGCCAAAAACATTCAGTACTTC.

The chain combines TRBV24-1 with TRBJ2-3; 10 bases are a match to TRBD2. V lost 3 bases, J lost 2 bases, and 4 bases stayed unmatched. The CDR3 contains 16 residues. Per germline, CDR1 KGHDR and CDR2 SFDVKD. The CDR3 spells CATSDRTSGITDTQYF. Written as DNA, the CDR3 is TGTGCCACCAGTGATCGGACTAGCGGAATCACAGATACGCAGTATTTT.

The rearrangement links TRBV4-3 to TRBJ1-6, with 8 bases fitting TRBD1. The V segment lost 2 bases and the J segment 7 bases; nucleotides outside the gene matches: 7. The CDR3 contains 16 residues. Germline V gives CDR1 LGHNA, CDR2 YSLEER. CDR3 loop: CASSQTGTGVNSPLHF. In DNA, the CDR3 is TGCGCCAGCAGCCAAACCGGGACAGGCGTAAATTCACCCCTCCACTTT.